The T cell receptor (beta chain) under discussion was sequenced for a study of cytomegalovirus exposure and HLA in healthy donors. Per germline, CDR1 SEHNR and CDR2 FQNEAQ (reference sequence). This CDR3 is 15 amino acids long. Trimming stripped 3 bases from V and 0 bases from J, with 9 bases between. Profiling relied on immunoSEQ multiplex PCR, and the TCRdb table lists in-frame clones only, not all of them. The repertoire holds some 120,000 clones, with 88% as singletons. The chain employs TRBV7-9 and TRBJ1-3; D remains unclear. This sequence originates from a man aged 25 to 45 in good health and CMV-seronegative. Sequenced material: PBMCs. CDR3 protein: CASSFMADSGNTIYF. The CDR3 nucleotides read TGTGCCAGCAGCTTTATGGCCGACTCTGGAAACACCATATATTTT.